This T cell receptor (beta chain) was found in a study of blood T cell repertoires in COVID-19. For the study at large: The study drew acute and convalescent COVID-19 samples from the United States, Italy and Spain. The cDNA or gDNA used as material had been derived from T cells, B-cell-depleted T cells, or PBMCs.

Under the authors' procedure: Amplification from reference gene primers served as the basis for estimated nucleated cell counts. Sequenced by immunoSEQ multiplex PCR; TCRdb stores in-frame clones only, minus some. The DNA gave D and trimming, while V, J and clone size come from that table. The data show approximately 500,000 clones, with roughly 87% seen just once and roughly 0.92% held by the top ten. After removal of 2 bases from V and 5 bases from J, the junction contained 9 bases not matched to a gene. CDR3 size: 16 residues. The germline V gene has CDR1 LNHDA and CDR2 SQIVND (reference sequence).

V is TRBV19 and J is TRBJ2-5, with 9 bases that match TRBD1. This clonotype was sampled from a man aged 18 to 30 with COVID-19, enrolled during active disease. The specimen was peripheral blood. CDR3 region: CASSIWGQGPSETQYF. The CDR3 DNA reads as TGTGCCAGTAGTATATGGGGACAGGGACCTTCGGAGACCCAGTACTTC.